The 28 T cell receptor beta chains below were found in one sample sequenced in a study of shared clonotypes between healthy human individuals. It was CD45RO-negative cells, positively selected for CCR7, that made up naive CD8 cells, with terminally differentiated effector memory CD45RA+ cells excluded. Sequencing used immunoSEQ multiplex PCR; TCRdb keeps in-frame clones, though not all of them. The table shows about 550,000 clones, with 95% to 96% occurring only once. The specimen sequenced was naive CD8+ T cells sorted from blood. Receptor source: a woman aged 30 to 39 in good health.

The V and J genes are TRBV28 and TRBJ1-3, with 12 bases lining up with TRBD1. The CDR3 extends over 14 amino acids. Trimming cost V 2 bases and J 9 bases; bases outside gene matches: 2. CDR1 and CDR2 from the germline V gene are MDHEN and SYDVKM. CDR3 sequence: CASSLGTGGSTIYF. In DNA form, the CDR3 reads TGTGCCAGCAGTTTAGGGACAGGGGGCTCCACCATATATTTT.

The CDR3 DNA reads TGTGCCAGCAGCAGACCTTTTGAGGATCAGCCCCAGCATTTT. Protein product: CASSRPFEDQPQHF. The V and J genes are TRBV6-1 and TRBJ1-5; D uncertain. This CDR3 comprises 14 residues. Germline V CDR1 and CDR2: MNHNS, SASEGT. Trimming left V 6 bases short and J 5 bases short, with 14 bases between.

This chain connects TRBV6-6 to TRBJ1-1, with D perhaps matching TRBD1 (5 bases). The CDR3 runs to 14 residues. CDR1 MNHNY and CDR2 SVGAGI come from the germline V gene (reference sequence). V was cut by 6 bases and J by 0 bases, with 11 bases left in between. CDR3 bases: TGTGCCAGCAGCCTAGGGGAGATGAACACTGAAGCTTTCTTT. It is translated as CASSLGEMNTEAFF.

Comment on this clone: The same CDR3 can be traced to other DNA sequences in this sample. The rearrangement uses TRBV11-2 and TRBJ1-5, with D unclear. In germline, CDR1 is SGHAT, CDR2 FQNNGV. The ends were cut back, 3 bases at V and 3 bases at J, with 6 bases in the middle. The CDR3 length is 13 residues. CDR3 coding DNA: TGTGCCAGCAGCTTGGCGGACAATCAGCCCCAGCATTTT. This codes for CASSLADNQPQHF.

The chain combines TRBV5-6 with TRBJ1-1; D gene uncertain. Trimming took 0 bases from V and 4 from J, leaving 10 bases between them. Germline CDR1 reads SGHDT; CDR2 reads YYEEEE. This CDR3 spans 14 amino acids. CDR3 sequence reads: CASSLAARTTEAFF. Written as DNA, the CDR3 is TGTGCCAGCAGCTTGGCCGCTCGGACCACTGAAGCTTTCTTT.

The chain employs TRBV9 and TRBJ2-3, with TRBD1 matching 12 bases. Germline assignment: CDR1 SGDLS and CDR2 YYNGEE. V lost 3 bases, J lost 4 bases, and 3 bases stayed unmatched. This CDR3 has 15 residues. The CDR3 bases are TGTGCCAGCAGCGCCGGGACAGGGGGCCCAGATACGCAGTATTTT. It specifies CASSAGTGGPDTQYF.

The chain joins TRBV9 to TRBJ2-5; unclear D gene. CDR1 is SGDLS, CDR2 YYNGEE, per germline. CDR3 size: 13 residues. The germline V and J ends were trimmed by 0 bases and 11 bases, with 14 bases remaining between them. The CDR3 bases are TGTGCCAGCAGCGTAGATGACCTTGGAGAGCAGTACTTC. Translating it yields CASSVDDLGEQYF.

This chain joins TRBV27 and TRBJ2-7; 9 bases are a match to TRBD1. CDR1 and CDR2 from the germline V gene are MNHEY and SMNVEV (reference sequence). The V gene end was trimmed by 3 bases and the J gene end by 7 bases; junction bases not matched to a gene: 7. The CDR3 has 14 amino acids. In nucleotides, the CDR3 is TGTGCCAGCAGTTTGGGACAGGGAGGTGGTGAGCAGTACTTC. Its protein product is CASSLGQGGGEQYF.

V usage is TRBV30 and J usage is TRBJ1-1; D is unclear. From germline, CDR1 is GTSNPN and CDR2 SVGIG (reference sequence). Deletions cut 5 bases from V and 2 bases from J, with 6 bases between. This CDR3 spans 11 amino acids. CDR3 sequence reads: CAWFSNTEAFF. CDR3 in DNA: TGTGCCTGGTTTTCCAACACTGAAGCTTTCTTT.

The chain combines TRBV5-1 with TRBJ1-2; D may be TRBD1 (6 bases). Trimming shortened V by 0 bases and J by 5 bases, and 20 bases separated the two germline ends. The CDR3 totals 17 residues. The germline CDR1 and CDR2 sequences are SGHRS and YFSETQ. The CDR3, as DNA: TGCGCCAGCAGCTTGGCACCGGACAGCCCTATCCCATATGGCTACACCTTC. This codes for CASSLAPDSPIPYGYTF.

CDR3 region: CASSPTGTQSSYEQYF. The CDR3 DNA is TGTGCCAGCAGTCCAACCGGGACACAGAGCTCCTACGAGCAGTACTTC. V and J are TRBV27 and TRBJ2-7; possible D gene TRBD1, 6 bases. Per germline, CDR1 MNHEY and CDR2 SMNVEV (reference sequence). V lost 5 bases and J lost 0, with 17 bases in between. The CDR3 extends over 16 amino acids.

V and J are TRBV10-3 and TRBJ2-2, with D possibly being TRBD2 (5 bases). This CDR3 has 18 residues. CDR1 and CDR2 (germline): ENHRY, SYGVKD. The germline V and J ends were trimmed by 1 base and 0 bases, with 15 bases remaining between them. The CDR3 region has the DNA TGTGCCATCAGTGAGTACCTCATCGAGGGATCGAACACCGGGGAGCTGTTTTTT. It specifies CAISEYLIEGSNTGELFF.

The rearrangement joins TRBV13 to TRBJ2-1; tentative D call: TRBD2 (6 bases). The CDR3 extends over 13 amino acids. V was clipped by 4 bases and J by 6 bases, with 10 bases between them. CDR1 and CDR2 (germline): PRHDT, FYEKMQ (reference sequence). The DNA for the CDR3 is TGTGCCAGCAGCTACGGACTATCCAATGAGCAGTTCTTC. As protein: CASSYGLSNEQFF. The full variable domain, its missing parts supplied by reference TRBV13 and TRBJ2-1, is AAGVIQSPRHLIKEKRETATLKCYPIPRHDTVYWYQQGPGQDPQFLISFYEKMQSDKGSIPDRFSAQQFSDYHSELNMSSLELGDSALYFCASSYGLSNEQFFGPGTRLTVL.

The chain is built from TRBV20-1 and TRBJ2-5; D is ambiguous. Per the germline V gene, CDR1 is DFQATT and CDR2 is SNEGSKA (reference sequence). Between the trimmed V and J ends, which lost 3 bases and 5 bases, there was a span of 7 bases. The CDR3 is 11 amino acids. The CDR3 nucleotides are TGCAGTGCTAGTTCTGGGGAGACCCAGTACTTC. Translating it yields CSASSGETQYF.

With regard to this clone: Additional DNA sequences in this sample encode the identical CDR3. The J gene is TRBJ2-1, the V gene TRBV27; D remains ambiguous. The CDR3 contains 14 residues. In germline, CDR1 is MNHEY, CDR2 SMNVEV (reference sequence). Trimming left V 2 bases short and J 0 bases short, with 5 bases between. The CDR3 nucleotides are TGTGCCAGCAGTTTACGGAGCTCCTACAATGAGCAGTTCTTC. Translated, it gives CASSLRSSYNEQFF.

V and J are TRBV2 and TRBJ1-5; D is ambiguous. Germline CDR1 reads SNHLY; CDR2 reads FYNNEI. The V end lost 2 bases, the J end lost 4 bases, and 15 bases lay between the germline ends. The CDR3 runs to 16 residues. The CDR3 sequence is CASSEWQKDFNQPQHF. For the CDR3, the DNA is TGTGCCAGCAGTGAATGGCAGAAAGATTTTAATCAGCCCCAGCATTTT.

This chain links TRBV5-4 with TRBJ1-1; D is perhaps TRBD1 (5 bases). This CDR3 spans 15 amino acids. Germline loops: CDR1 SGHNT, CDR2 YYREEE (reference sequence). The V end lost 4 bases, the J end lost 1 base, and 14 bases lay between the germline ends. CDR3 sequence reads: CASSPEVGENTEAFF. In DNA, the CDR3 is TGTGCCAGCAGCCCGGAAGTAGGGGAGAACACTGAAGCTTTCTTT.

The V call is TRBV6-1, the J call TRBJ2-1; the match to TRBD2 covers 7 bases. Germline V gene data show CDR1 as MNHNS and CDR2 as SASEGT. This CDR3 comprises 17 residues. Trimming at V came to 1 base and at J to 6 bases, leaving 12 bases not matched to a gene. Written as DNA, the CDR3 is TGTGCCAGCAGTGAAGGGCCTCCGGCGGGAGAGGTCAATGAGCAGTTCTTC. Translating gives CASSEGPPAGEVNEQFF.

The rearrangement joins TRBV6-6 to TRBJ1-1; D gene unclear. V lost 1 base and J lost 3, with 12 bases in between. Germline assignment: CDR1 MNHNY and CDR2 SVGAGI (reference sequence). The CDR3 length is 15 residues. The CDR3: CASSYFLGTDTEAFF. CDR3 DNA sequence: TGTGCCAGCAGTTACTTTCTGGGAACGGACACTGAAGCTTTCTTT.

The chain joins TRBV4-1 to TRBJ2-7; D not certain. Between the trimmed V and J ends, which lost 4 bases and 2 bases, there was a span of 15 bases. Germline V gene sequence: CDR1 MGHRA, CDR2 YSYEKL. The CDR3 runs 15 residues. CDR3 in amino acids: CASSLTTDRTYEQYF. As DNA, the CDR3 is TGCGCCAGCAGCCTAACAACGGACCGCACCTACGAGCAGTACTTC.

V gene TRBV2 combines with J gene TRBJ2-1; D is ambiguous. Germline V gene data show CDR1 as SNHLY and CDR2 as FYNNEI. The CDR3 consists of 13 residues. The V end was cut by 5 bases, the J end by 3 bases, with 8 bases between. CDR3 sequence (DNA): TGTGCCAGCAGTCTTTCCGACTACAATGAGCAGTTCTTC. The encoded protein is CASSLSDYNEQFF.

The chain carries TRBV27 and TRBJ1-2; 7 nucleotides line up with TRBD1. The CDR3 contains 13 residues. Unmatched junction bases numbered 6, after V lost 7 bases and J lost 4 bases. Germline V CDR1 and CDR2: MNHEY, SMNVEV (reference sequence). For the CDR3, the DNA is TGTGCCAGCAAGACAGGGACGGGCTATGGCTACACCTTC. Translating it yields CASKTGTGYGYTF.

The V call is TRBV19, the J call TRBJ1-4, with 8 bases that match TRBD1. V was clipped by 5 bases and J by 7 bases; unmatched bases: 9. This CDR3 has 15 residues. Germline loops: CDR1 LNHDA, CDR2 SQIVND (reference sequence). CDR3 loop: CASSPQTGESEKLFF. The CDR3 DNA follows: TGTGCCAGTAGTCCGCAGACAGGGGAGAGTGAAAAACTGTTTTTT. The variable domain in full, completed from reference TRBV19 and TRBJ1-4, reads DGGITQSPKYLFRKEGQNVTLSCEQNLNHDAMYWYRQDPGQGLRLIYYSQIVNDFQKGDIAEGYSVSREKKESFPLTVTSAQKNPTAFYLCASSPQTGESEKLFFGSGTQLSVL.

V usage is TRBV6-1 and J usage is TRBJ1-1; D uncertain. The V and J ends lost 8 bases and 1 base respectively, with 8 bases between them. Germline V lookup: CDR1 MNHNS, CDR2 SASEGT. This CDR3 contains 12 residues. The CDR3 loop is CASSGGNTEAFF. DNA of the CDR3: TGTGCCAGCTCCGGAGGGAACACTGAAGCTTTCTTT.

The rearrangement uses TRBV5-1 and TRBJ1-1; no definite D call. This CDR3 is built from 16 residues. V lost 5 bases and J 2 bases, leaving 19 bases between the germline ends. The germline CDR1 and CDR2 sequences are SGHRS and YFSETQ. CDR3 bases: TGCGCCAGCAGTCAAGAAACGCCCATAGAAAACACTGAAGCTTTCTTT. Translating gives CASSQETPIENTEAFF.

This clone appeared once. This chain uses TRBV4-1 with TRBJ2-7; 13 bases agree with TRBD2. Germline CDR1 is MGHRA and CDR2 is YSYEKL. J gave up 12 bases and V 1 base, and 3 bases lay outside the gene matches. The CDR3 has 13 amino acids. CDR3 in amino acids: CASSQGTSGSPYF. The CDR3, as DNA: TGCGCCAGCAGCCAAGGGACTAGCGGGAGCCCGTACTTC.

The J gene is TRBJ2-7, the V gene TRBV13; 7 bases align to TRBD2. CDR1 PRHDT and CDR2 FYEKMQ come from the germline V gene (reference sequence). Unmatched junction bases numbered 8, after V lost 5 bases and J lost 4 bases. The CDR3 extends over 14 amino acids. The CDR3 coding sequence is TGTGCCAGCAGCCCCGGGGGGAAGCCATACGAGCAGTACTTC. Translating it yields CASSPGGKPYEQYF.

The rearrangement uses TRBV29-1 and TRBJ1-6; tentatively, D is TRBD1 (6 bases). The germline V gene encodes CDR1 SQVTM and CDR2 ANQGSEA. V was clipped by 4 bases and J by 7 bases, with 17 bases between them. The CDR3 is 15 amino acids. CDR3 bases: TGCAGCGTTGGGTGTAACGGGGGGCACAATTCACCCCTCCACTTT. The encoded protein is CSVGCNGGHNSPLHF. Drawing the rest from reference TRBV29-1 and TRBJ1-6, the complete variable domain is SAVISQKPSRDICQRGTSLTIQCQVDSQVTMMFWYRQQPGQSLTLIATANQGSEATYESGFVIDKFPISRPNLTFSTLTVSNMSPEDSSIYLCSVGCNGGHNSPLHFGNGTRLTVT.